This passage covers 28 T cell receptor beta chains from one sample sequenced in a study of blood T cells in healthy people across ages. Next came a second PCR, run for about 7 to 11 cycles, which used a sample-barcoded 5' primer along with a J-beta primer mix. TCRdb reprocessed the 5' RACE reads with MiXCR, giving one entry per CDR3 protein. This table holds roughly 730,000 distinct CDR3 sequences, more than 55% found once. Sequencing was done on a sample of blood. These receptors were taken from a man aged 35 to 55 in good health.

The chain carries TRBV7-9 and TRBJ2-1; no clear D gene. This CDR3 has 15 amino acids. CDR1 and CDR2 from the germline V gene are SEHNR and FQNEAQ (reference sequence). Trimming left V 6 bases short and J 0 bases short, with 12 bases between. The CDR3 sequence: CASSVSESSYNEQFF. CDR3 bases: TGTGCCAGCAGTGTATCGGAAAGCTCCTACAATGAGCAGTTCTTC. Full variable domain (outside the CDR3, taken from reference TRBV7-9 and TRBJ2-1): DTGVSQNPRHKITKRGQNVTFRCDPISEHNRLYWYRQTLGQGPEFLTYFQNEAQLEKSRLLSDRFSAERPKGSFSTLEIQRTEQGDSAMYLCASSVSESSYNEQFFGPGTRLTVL.

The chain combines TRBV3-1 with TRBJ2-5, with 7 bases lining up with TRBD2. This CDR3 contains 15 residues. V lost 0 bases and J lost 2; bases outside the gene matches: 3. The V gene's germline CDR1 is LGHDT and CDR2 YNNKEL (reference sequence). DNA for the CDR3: TGTGCCAGCAGCCAAGAAACAGCGGGACAAGAGACCCAGTACTTC. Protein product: CASSQETAGQETQYF.

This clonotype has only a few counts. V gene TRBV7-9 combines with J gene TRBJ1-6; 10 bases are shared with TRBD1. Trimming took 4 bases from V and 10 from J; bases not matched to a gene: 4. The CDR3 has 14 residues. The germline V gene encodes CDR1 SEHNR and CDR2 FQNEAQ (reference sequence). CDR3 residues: CASSSGQGVSPLHF. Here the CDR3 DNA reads TGTGCCAGCAGCTCAGGACAGGGGGTCTCACCCCTCCACTTT. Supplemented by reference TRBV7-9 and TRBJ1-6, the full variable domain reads DTGVSQNPRHKITKRGQNVTFRCDPISEHNRLYWYRQTLGQGPEFLTYFQNEAQLEKSRLLSDRFSAERPKGSFSTLEIQRTEQGDSAMYLCASSSGQGVSPLHFGNGTRLTVT.

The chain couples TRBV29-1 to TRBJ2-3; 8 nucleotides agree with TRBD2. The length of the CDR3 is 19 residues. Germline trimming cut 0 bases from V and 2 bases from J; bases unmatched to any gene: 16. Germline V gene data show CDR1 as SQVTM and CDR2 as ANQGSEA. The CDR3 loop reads CSVEEERGGTGTPTDTQYF. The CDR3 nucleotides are TGCAGCGTTGAAGAAGAACGCGGGGGGACCGGGACTCCCACAGATACGCAGTATTTT.

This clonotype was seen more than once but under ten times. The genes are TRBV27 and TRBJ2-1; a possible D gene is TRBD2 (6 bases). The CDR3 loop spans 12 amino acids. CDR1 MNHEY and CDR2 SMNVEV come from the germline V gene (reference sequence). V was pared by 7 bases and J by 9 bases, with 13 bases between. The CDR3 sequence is CASTWRGGEQFF. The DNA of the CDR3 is TGTGCCAGCACCTGGAGGGGTGGTGAGCAGTTCTTC.

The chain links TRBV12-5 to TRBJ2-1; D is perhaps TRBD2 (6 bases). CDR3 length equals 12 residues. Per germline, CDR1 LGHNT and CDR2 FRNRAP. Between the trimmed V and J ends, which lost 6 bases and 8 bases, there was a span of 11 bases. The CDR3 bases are TGTGCTAGTGGACCCACTAGCCATGAGCAGTTCTTC. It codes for CASGPTSHEQFF. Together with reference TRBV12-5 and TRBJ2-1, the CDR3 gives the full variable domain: DARVTQTPRHKVTEMGQEVTMRCQPILGHNTVFWYRQTMMQGLELLAYFRNRAPLDDSGMPKDRFSAEMPDATLATLKIQPSEPRDSAVYFCASGPTSHEQFFGPGTRLTVL.

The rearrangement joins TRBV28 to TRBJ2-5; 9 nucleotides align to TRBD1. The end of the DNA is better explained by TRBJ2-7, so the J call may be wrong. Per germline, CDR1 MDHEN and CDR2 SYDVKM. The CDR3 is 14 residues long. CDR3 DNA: TGTGCCAGCAGTTCCGGGACAGGGAGCGACGAGCAGTACTTC. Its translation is CASSSGTGSDEQYF.

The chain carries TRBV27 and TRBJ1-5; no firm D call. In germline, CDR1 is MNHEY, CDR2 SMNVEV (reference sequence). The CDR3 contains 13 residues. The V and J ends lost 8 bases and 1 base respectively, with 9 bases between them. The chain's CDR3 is CASGPESNQPQHF. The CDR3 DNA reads TGTGCCAGCGGTCCGGAAAGCAATCAGCCCCAGCATTTT.

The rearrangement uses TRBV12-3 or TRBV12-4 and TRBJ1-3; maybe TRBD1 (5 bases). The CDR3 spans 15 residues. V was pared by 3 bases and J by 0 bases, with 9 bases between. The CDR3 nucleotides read TGTGCCAGCAGTTTCGGGGACGCCTCTGGAAACACCATATATTTT. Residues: CASSFGDASGNTIYF.

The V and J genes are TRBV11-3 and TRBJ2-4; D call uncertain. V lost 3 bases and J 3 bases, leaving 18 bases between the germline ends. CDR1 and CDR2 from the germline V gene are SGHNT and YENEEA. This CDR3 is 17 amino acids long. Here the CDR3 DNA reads TGTGCCAGCAGCTTCAGATCGGCAGAGAATAACAAAAACATTCAGTACTTC. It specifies CASSFRSAENNKNIQYF.

The DNA of the CDR3 is TGCAGTGCTAGAGATCTATTGGGAGGGGGCGACAATGAGCAGTTCTTC. Protein sequence: CSARDLLGGGDNEQFF. The rearrangement joins TRBV20-1 to TRBJ2-1; D assignment may be TRBD1 or TRBD2 (7 bases each). The CDR3 covers 16 residues. CDR1 DFQATT and CDR2 SNEGSKA come from the germline V gene (reference sequence). Trimming removed 0 bases from V and 5 bases from J, with 17 bases in between.

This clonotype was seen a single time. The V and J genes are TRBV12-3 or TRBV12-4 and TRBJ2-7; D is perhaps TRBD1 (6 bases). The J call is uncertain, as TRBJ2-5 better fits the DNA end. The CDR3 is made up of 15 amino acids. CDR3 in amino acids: CASSNLRGVGETQYF. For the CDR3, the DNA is TGTGCCAGCAGCAATCTCAGGGGCGTGGGAGAGACCCAGTACTTC.

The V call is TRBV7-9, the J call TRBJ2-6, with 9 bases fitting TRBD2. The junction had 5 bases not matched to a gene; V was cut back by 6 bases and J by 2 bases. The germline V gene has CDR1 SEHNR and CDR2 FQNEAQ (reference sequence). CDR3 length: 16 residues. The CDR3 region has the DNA TGTGCCAGCAGGCCGATAGCGGGGGCTGGGGCCAACGTCCTGACTTTC. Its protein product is CASRPIAGAGANVLTF.

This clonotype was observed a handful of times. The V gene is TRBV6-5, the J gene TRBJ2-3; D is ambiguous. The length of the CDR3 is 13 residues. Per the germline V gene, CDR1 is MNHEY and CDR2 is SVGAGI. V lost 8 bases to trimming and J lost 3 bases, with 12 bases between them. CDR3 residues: CASRFGRTDTQYF. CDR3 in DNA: TGTGCCAGCCGGTTCGGCAGGACAGATACGCAGTATTTT.

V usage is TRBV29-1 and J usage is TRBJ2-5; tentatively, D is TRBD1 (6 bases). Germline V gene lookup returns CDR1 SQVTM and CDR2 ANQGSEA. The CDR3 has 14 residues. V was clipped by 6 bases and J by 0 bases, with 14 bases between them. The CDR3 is CSVRGSKYQETQYF. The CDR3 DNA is TGCAGCGTGAGGGGGTCAAAGTACCAAGAGACCCAGTACTTC.

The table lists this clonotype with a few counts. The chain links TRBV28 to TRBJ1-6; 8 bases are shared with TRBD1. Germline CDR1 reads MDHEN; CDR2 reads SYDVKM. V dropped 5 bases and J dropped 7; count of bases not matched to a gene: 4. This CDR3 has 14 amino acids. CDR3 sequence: CASSKRTGNSPLHF. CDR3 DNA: TGTGCCAGCAGTAAACGGACAGGGAATTCACCCCTCCACTTT. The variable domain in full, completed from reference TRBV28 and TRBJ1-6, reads DVKVTQSSRYLVKRTGEKVFLECVQDMDHENMFWYRQDPGLGLRLIYFSYDVKMKEKGDIPEGYSVSREKKERFSLILESASTNQTSMYLCASSKRTGNSPLHFGNGTRLTVT.

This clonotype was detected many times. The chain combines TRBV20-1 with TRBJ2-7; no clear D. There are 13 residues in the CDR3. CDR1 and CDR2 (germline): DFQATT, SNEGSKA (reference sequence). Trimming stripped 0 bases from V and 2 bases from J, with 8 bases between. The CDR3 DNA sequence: TGCAGTGCTAGAGATCTATCAGCCTACGAGCAGTACTTC. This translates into CSARDLSAYEQYF.

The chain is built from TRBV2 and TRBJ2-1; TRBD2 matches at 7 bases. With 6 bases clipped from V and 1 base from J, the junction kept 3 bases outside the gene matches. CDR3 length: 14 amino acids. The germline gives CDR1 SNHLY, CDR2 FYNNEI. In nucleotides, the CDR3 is TGTGCCAGCAGGAGCGGGAATTCCTACAATGAGCAGTTCTTC. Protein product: CASRSGNSYNEQFF. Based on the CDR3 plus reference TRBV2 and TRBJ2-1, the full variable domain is EPEVTQTPSHQVTQMGQEVILRCVPISNHLYFYWYRQILGQKVEFLVSFYNNEISEKSEIFDDQFSVERPDGSNFTLKIRSTKLEDSAMYFCASRSGNSYNEQFFGPGTRLTVL.

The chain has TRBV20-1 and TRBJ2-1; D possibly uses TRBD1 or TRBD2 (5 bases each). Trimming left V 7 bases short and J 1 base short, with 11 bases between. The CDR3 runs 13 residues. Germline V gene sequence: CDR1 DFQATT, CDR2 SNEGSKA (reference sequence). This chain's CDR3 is CSVRGLSYNEQFF. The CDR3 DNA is TGCAGTGTCCGGGGCCTTTCCTACAATGAGCAGTTCTTC.

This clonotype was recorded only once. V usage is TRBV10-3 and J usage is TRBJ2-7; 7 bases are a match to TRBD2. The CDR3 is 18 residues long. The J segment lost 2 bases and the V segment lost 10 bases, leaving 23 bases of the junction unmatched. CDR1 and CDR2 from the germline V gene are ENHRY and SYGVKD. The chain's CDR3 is CASSTPETLAGAPYEQYF. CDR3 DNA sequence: TGTGCCAGCTCCACACCTGAAACGCTGGCGGGAGCCCCCTACGAGCAGTACTTC.

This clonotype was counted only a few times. The CDR3 is CSARGRGINWRAQETQYF. The CDR3 nucleotides read TGCAGTGCTAGGGGGAGGGGTATTAATTGGAGGGCGCAAGAGACCCAGTACTTC. The chain recombines TRBV20-1 with TRBJ2-5; 7 bases are a match to TRBD2. This CDR3 has 18 amino acids. V lost 3 bases, J lost 2 bases, and 18 bases stayed unmatched. Germline V lookup: CDR1 DFQATT, CDR2 SNEGSKA (reference sequence).

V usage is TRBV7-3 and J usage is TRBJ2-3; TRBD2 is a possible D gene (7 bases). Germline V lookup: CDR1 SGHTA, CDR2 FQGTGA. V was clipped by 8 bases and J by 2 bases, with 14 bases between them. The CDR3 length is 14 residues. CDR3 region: CASGAGAYTDTQYF. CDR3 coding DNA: TGTGCCAGCGGGGCGGGGGCGTACACAGATACGCAGTATTTT.

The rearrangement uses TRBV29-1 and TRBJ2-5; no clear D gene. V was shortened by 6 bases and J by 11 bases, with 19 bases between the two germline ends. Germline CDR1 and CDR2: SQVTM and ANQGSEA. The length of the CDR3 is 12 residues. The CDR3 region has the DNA TGCAGCGTCTACCCAGATCTCAATGAGCAGTACTTC. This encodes CSVYPDLNEQYF.

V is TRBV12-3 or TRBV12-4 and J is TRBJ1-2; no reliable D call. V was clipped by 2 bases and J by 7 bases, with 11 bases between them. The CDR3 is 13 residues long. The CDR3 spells CASSLRRHPGYTF. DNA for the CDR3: TGTGCCAGCAGTTTACGCAGGCATCCTGGCTACACCTTC.

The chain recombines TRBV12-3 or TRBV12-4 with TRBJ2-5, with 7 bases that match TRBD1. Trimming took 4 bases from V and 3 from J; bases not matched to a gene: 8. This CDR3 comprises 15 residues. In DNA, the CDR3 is TGTGCCAGCAGTTCCCCCGGGACAGAGGAAGAGACCCAGTACTTC. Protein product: CASSSPGTEEETQYF.

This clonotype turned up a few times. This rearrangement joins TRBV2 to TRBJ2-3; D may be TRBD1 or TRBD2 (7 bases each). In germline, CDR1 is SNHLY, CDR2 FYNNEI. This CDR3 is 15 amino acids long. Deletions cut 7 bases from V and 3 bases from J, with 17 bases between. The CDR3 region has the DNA TGTGCCAGCAAGGGGGCTAGCGGACTTACAGATACGCAGTATTTT. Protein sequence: CASKGASGLTDTQYF.

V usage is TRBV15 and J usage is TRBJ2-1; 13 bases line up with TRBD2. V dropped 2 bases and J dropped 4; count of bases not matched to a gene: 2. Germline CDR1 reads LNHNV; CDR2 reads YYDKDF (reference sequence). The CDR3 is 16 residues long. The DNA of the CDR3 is TGTGCCACCAGCAGAAGGGGACTAGCGGGGTACAATGAGCAGTTCTTC. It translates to CATSRRGLAGYNEQFF.

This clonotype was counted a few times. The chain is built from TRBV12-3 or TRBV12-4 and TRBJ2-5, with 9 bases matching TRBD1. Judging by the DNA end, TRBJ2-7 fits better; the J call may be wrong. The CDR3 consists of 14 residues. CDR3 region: CASSSRTGVYEQYF. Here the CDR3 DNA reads TGTGCCAGCAGTTCCCGGACAGGGGTCTACGAGCAGTACTTC.